This entry features one T cell receptor beta chain sequence. This record belongs to a study of blood T cell repertoires in COVID-19. Some clones are missing from TCRdb's copy, which holds only in-frame ones; the method was immunoSEQ multiplex PCR. The data contain 200,000 to 250,000 clones, 87% of them singletons. Trimming took 2 bases from V and 0 from J, leaving 8 bases between them. Germline V gene lookup returns CDR1 SQVTM and CDR2 ANQGSEA. The CDR3 sequence is 14 residues long. The sample was peripheral blood. The clonotype was recovered from a woman aged 18-29 years who had recovered from COVID-19. The V and J genes are TRBV29-1 and TRBJ2-1; D gene ambiguous. CDR3 residues: CSVELRSSYNEQFF. The CDR3 DNA sequence: TGCAGCGTTGAACTGCGGAGCTCCTACAATGAGCAGTTCTTC.